The 23 T cell receptor beta chains reported below all come from one sample, sequenced in a study of early T cells in non-severe SARS-CoV-2 infection. TCRdb reanalysed the 5' RACE reads using MiXCR and keeps one entry per CDR3 protein. Here the sample spans around 44,000 distinct CDR3 sequences, 6% to 8% being singletons. Sequenced: whole blood. Every receptor here comes from an adult who was a healthcare worker with PCR-confirmed SARS-CoV-2 infection or an uninfected control (not recorded which).

This clonotype was detected only a few times. The chain combines TRBV12-3 or TRBV12-4 with TRBJ1-1; D gene ambiguous. The CDR3 runs 15 residues. V lost 3 bases to trimming and J lost 5 bases, with 16 bases between them. The CDR3 here is CASSFLGRLATEAFF. The CDR3 nucleotides read TGTGCCAGCAGTTTTCTAGGGCGATTGGCGACTGAAGCTTTCTTT.

This clonotype was detected ten times or more. In DNA form, the CDR3 reads TGCAGTGCTAGAGATCTTAGAAACACAGATACGCAGTATTTT. Translation: CSARDLRNTDTQYF. The rearrangement joins TRBV20-1 to TRBJ2-3; D not certain. The CDR3 totals 14 residues. V was shortened by 0 bases and J by 2 bases, with 9 bases between the two germline ends. CDR1 and CDR2 (germline): DFQATT, SNEGSKA (reference sequence).

The V call is TRBV6-5, the J call TRBJ2-7, with D possibly TRBD1 on 6 matching bases. The CDR3 runs 15 residues. Germline-derived CDR1 and CDR2 are MNHEY and SVGAGI. The V and J ends lost 0 bases and 1 base respectively, with 10 bases between them. The DNA for the CDR3 is TGTGCCAGCAGTTACTCGGGTGGACAGTCCTACGAGCAGTACTTC. Translated, it gives CASSYSGGQSYEQYF.

This clonotype was observed at least ten times. This chain connects TRBV18 to TRBJ2-4; tentative D call: TRBD2 (5 bases). V dropped 3 bases and J dropped 0 bases, with 9 bases sitting between them. The CDR3 runs to 15 residues. Per germline, CDR1 KGHSH and CDR2 LQKENI. In DNA, the CDR3 is TGTGCCAGCTCACCCGGGGTACTAGCCAAAAACATTCAGTACTTC. Translation: CASSPGVLAKNIQYF.

V gene TRBV20-1 combines with J gene TRBJ2-3, with 8 bases fitting TRBD2. V lost 1 base, J lost 2 bases, and 8 bases stayed unmatched. The CDR3 has 16 amino acids. Germline CDR1 reads DFQATT; CDR2 reads SNEGSKA (reference sequence). In DNA form, the CDR3 reads TGCAGTGCTAGAGTGCGGCGGGGGGTAAACACAGATACGCAGTATTTT. Protein product: CSARVRRGVNTDTQYF.

Note on this clonotype: This may be a read error, as it is one base from a much larger clone. This sequence joins TRBV5-4 and TRBJ1-4; TRBD1 aligns across 9 bases. Germline V lookup: CDR1 SGHNT, CDR2 YYREEE (reference sequence). With V trimmed by 3 bases and J by 8 bases, 8 bases remained unmatched. CDR3 size: 15 residues. CDR3 amino acids: CASSYRQGVKEKLFF. CDR3 coding DNA: TGTGCCAGCAGCTACAGACAGGGGGTCAAAGAAAAACTGTTTTTT.

The table lists this clonotype with a few counts. The chain employs TRBV7-9 and TRBJ2-7, with D perhaps matching TRBD1 (6 bases). The CDR3 is 15 amino acids. Trimming removed 5 bases from V and 2 bases from J, with 16 bases in between. Germline V lookup: CDR1 SEHNR, CDR2 FQNEAQ (reference sequence). CDR3 in amino acids: CASSPGDINPYEQYF. The CDR3 coding sequence is TGTGCCAGCAGCCCTGGGGACATTAACCCCTACGAGCAGTACTTC.

This clonotype was counted many times. For the CDR3, the DNA is TGCAGTGCTAGATCCACCGGGGAGGTGTCTTTTGGAAACACCATATATTTT. This encodes CSARSTGEVSFGNTIYF. The chain joins TRBV20-1 to TRBJ1-3; D is unresolved. The CDR3 loop spans 17 amino acids. V was pared by 2 bases and J by 3 bases, with 20 bases between. Germline V gene lookup returns CDR1 DFQATT and CDR2 SNEGSKA (reference sequence).

This clonotype was counted at least ten times. The chain recombines TRBV4-3 with TRBJ1-2, with D hard to call. Germline V lookup: CDR1 LGHNA, CDR2 YSLEER. Between the trimmed V and J ends, which lost 0 bases and 4 bases, there was a span of 12 bases. This CDR3 is 15 amino acids long. DNA of the CDR3: TGCGCCAGCAGCCAAGATTTCTCGGGGAGCTATGGCTACACCTTC. It specifies CASSQDFSGSYGYTF.

In its sample, this clonotype was seen many times. This chain uses TRBV20-1 with TRBJ1-2; 10 bases map to TRBD1. V lost 3 bases to trimming and J lost 7 bases; unmatched junction nucleotides: 8. The CDR3 is 14 amino acids. Germline V gene lookup returns CDR1 DFQATT and CDR2 SNEGSKA (reference sequence). CDR3 amino acids: CSARTGGERFGYTF. The CDR3, as DNA: TGCAGTGCTAGGACAGGGGGCGAGCGTTTTGGCTACACCTTC.

The genes are TRBV10-2 and TRBJ2-3; tentative D call: TRBD1 (6 bases). Germline V gene data show CDR1 as WSHSY and CDR2 as SAAADI. The ends were cut back, 5 bases at V and 1 base at J, with 10 bases in the middle. The CDR3 runs 14 residues. CDR3 nucleotide sequence: TGCGCCAGCAGTCAACGACAGGGCACAGATACGCAGTATTTT. It yields the protein CASSQRQGTDTQYF.

This clonotype was seen at least ten times. This chain uses TRBV2 with TRBJ1-5, with TRBD1 matching over 7 bases. V dropped 7 bases and J dropped 7; count of bases not matched to a gene: 7. Germline V gives CDR1 SNHLY, CDR2 FYNNEI. The CDR3 consists of 13 residues. CDR3 residues: CASTGQVEQPQHF. The CDR3 DNA is TGTGCCAGCACCGGACAGGTAGAGCAGCCCCAGCATTTT.

This clonotype was counted a few times. The germline gene is not matched at one end of the junction; a read error may be the cause. The chain employs TRBV7-9 and TRBJ1-1; D is unclear. This CDR3 is built from 11 residues. CDR1 is SEHNR and CDR2 is FQNEAQ in the germline V gene (reference sequence). The CDR3 loop is CASSMNTEVFF. CDR3 nucleotides: TGTGCCAGCAGCATGAACACTGAAGTTTTCTTT.

This clonotype was observed at least ten times. CDR3 protein: CASSLKLADADTQYF. The CDR3 DNA sequence: TGTGCCAGCAGCTTGAAACTAGCGGATGCAGATACGCAGTATTTT. V is TRBV5-4 and J is TRBJ2-3, with TRBD2 matching 8 bases. V shed 1 base, J shed 4 bases, and the junction held 5 bases outside the gene matches. CDR3 size: 15 residues. In germline, CDR1 is SGHNT, CDR2 YYREEE (reference sequence).

This clonotype was detected ten times or more. V usage is TRBV20-1 and J usage is TRBJ2-1; 9 positions agree with TRBD2. The junction had 2 bases not matched to a gene; V was cut back by 5 bases and J by 0 bases. In germline, CDR1 is DFQATT, CDR2 SNEGSKA (reference sequence). This CDR3 is 14 amino acids long. CDR3 DNA: TGCAGTGCTGCGGGGGGGTCCTCCTACAATGAGCAGTTCTTC. It yields the protein CSAAGGSSYNEQFF.

V and J are TRBV10-3 and TRBJ1-1, with unresolved D. The CDR3 covers 18 residues. Between the trimmed V and J ends, which lost 0 bases and 1 base, there was a span of 18 bases. Germline CDR1 is ENHRY and CDR2 is SYGVKD. This CDR3 is CAISESGRAELRNTEAFF. DNA for the CDR3: TGTGCCATCAGTGAGTCGGGAAGGGCAGAACTAAGGAACACTGAAGCTTTCTTT.

This clonotype was detected ten times or more. J is TRBJ1-4 and V is TRBV3-1; D is undetermined. CDR3 length: 14 residues. Per germline, CDR1 LGHDT and CDR2 YNNKEL (reference sequence). V shed 0 bases and J shed 4 bases, with 6 bases lying between them. CDR3 region: CASSQDRINEKLFF. The CDR3 bases are TGTGCCAGCAGCCAAGACCGGATTAATGAAAAACTGTTTTTT.

There are many counts of this clonotype. The J gene is TRBJ2-7, the V gene TRBV27; the D is unclear. This CDR3 has 14 residues. The germline V gene encodes CDR1 MNHEY and CDR2 SMNVEV (reference sequence). Trimming removed 0 bases from V and 2 bases from J, with 8 bases in between. CDR3 residues: CASSLSSHPYEQYF. CDR3 bases: TGTGCCAGCAGTTTATCGTCCCACCCCTACGAGCAGTACTTC.

There are a few counts of this clonotype. J is TRBJ1-1 and V is TRBV12-3 or TRBV12-4; 7 nucleotides line up with TRBD1. V trimming: 8 bases; J trimming: 5 bases; junction bases outside the gene matches: 11. The CDR3 totals 14 residues. CDR3 sequence reads: CASAPSTGRTEAFF. DNA for the CDR3: TGTGCCAGCGCCCCGTCGACAGGGAGGACTGAAGCTTTCTTT.

The J gene is TRBJ2-5, the V gene TRBV2; the D call may be TRBD1 or TRBD2 (5 bases each). V lost 7 bases and J 3 bases, leaving 12 bases between the germline ends. The CDR3 spans 13 residues. Germline V gene lookup returns CDR1 SNHLY and CDR2 FYNNEI. CDR3 sequence (DNA): TGTGCCAGCATCCGGGACCAGAAAGAGACCCAGTACTTC. Translated: CASIRDQKETQYF. Full variable domain (missing parts from reference TRBV2 and TRBJ2-5): EPEVTQTPSHQVTQMGQEVILRCVPISNHLYFYWYRQILGQKVEFLVSFYNNEISEKSEIFDDQFSVERPDGSNFTLKIRSTKLEDSAMYFCASIRDQKETQYFGPGTRLLVL.

In its sample, this clonotype was seen a few times. The chain carries TRBV7-9 and TRBJ2-7; maybe TRBD1 (6 bases). The CDR3 loop spans 12 amino acids. From germline, CDR1 is SEHNR and CDR2 FQNEAQ (reference sequence). V lost 4 bases to trimming and J lost 7 bases, with 11 bases between them. The CDR3, as DNA: TGTGCCAGCAGCTCAACAGGGAAGGAGCAGTACTTC. It yields the protein CASSSTGKEQYF.

This clonotype was detected ten times or more. This chain uses TRBV6-5 with TRBJ1-2; D not certain. The CDR3 is made up of 14 amino acids. Deletions cut 6 bases from V and 1 base from J, with 12 bases between. Germline V CDR1 and CDR2: MNHEY, SVGAGI. CDR3 nucleotides: TGTGCCAGCAGACCTAACAGAGATAACTATGGCTACACCTTC. It encodes CASRPNRDNYGYTF.

CDR3 region: CATSPREGLAGSEQFF. The DNA for the CDR3 is TGTGCCACCAGTCCCCGCGAGGGACTAGCGGGGAGTGAGCAGTTCTTC. The V and J genes are TRBV24-1 and TRBJ2-1, with 13 bases matching TRBD2. With V trimmed by 6 bases and J by 9 bases, 10 bases remained unmatched. The CDR3 is 16 residues long. CDR1 is KGHDR and CDR2 is SFDVKD in the germline V gene.